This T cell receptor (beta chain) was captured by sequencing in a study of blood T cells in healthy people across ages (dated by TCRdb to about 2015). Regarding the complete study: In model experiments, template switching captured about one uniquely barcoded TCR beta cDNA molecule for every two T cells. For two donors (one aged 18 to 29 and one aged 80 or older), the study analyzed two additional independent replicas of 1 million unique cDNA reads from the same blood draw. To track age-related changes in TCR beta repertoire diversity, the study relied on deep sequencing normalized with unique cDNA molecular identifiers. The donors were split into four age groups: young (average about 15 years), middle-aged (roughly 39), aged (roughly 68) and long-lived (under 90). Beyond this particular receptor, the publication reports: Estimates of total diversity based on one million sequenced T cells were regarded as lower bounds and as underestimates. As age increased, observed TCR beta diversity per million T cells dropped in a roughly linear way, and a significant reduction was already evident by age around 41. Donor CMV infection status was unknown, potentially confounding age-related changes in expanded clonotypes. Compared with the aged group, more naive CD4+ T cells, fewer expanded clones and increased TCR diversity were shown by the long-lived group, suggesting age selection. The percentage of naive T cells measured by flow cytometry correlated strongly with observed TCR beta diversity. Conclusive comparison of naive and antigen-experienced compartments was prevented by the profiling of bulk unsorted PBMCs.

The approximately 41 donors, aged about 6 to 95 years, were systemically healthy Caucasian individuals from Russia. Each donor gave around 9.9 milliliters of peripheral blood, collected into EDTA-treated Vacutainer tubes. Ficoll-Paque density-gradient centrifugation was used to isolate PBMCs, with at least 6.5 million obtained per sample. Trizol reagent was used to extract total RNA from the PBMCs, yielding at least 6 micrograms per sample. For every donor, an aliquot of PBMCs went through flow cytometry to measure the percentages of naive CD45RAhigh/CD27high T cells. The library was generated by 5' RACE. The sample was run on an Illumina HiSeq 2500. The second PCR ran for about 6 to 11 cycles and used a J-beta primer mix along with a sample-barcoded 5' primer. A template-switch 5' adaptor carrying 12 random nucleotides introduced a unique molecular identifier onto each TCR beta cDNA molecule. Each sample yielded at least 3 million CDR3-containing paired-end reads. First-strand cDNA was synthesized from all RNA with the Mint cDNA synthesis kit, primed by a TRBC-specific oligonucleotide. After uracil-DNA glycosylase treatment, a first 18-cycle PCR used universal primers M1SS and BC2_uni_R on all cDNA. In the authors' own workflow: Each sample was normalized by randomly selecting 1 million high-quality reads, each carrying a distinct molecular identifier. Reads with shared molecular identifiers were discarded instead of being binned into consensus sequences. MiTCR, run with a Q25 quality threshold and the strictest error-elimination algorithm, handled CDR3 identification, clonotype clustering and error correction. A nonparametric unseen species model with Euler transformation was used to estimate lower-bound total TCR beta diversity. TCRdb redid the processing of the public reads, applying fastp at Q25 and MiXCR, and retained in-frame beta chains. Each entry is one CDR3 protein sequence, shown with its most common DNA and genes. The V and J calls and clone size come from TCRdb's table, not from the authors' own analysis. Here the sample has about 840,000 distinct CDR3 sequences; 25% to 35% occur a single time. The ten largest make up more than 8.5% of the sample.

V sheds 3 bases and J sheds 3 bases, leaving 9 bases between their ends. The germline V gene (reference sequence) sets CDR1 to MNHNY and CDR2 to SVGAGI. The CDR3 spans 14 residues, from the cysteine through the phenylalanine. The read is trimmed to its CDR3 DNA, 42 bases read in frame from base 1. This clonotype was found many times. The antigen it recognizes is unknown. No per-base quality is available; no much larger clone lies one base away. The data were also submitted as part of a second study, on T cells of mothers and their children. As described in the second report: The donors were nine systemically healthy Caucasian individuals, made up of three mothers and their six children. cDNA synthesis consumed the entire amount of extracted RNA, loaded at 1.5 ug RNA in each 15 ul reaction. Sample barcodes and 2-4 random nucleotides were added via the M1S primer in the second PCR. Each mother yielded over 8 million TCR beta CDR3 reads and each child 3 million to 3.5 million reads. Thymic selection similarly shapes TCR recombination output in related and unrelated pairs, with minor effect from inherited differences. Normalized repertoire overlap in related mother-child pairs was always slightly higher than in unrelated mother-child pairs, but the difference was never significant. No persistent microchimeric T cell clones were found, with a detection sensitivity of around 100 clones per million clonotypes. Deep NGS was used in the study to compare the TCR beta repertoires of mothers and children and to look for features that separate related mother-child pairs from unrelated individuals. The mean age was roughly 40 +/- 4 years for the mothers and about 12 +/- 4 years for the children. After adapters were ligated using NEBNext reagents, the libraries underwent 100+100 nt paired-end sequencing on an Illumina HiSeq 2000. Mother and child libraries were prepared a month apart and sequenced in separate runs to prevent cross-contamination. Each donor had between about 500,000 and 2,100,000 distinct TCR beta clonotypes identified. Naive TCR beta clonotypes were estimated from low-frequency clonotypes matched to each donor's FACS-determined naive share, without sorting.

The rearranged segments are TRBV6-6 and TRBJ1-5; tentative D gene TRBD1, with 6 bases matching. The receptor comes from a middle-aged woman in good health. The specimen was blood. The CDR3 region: CASSYGGHNQPQHF. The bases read TGTGCCAGCAGTTATGGGGGGCACAATCAGCCCCAGCATTTT.